The 9 T cell receptor beta chains in this list originate from one sample, sequenced in a study of cytomegalovirus exposure and HLA in healthy donors. The PCR used 60 Vbeta and 13 Jbeta primers. Measured with immunoSEQ multiplex PCR; TCRdb has only the in-frame clones, and not every one. The data show about 140,000 clones, with roughly three fifths seen just once and roughly 1.8% held by the top ten. Sequencing was performed on PBMCs. These receptors were obtained from a male donor in good health and CMV-seronegative.

V and J are TRBV18 and TRBJ1-6, with TRBD1 matching over 7 bases. Germline V gene data show CDR1 as KGHSH and CDR2 as LQKENI. The CDR3 covers 14 residues. V lost 3 bases to trimming and J lost 5 bases; unmatched junction nucleotides: 1. CDR3: CASSPGQNNSPLHF. In nucleotides, the CDR3 is TGTGCCAGCTCACCGGGACAGAATAATTCACCCCTCCACTTT.

V is TRBV5-4 and J is TRBJ1-4; TRBD1 agrees at 7 bases. Germline CDR1 reads SGHNT; CDR2 reads YYREEE (reference sequence). This CDR3 is 13 amino acids long. Trimming at V came to 4 bases and at J to 7 bases, leaving 4 bases not matched to a gene. The CDR3 loop is CASSGDRAEKLFF. The CDR3 coding sequence is TGTGCCAGCAGCGGAGACAGGGCTGAAAAACTGTTTTTT.

The chain uses TRBV2 and TRBJ1-4; D is unresolved. V was cut by 6 bases and J by 8 bases, with 16 bases left in between. The CDR3 has 14 amino acids. Germline V lookup: CDR1 SNHLY, CDR2 FYNNEI. CDR3 sequence (DNA): TGTGCCAGCAGGGCGACGGGGTCTGAGGAAAAACTGTTTTTT. Translated, it gives CASRATGSEEKLFF.

The V and J genes are TRBV6-5 and TRBJ2-3, with D unclear. Germline CDR1 and CDR2: MNHEY and SVGAGI. The CDR3 totals 14 residues. Trimming pared 0 bases from V and 6 bases from J, leaving 10 bases between. Here the CDR3 DNA reads TGTGCCAGCAGTTACTCACAGACCAGGGATACGCAGTATTTT. Translation: CASSYSQTRDTQYF.

The genes are TRBV7-8 and TRBJ1-6; D is ambiguous. This CDR3 comprises 14 residues. Germline V gene lookup returns CDR1 SGHVS and CDR2 FQNEAQ. V lost 5 bases, J lost 9 bases, and 14 bases lay in between. The CDR3 is CASSGRVTGSPLHF. CDR3 nucleotides: TGTGCCAGCAGCGGCCGGGTTACCGGTTCACCCCTCCACTTT.

The gene calls are TRBV9 and TRBJ2-7; 12 nucleotides agree with TRBD2. Trimming cost V 4 bases and J 3 bases; bases outside gene matches: 17. The CDR3 has 19 residues. In germline, CDR1 is SGDLS, CDR2 YYNGEE. The CDR3 bases are TGTGCCAGCAGCCCGAGGGCGACTAGCGGGGGACCGCCGAACTACGAGCAGTACTTC. Amino acid sequence: CASSPRATSGGPPNYEQYF.

This sequence joins TRBV9 and TRBJ1-1; TRBD1 might be the D (5 bases). V shed 2 bases and J shed 3 bases, with 11 bases lying between them. CDR1 SGDLS and CDR2 YYNGEE come from the germline V gene. This CDR3 has 14 amino acids. CDR3 coding DNA: TGTGCCAGCAGCGTCGGAGGGGCGCACACTGAAGCTTTCTTT. Protein sequence: CASSVGGAHTEAFF.

The rearrangement links TRBV6-5 to TRBJ2-3; D might be TRBD2 (6 bases). Germline values: CDR1 MNHEY, CDR2 SVGAGI. Trimming took off 2 bases at V and 2 bases at J, with 11 bases between the two ends. The CDR3 runs 15 residues. CDR3 amino acids: CASSYDGGVTDTQYF. The CDR3 coding sequence is TGTGCCAGCAGTTACGATGGCGGGGTCACAGATACGCAGTATTTT.

V usage is TRBV5-1 and J usage is TRBJ1-4, with 7 positions matching TRBD1. CDR1 is SGHRS, CDR2 YFSETQ, per germline. With 4 bases clipped from V and 4 bases from J, the junction kept 10 bases outside the gene matches. The CDR3 covers 16 residues. The CDR3 DNA follows: TGCGCCAGCAGCAATATTCCGGGACAGAGTAATGAAAAACTGTTTTTT. It codes for CASSNIPGQSNEKLFF.